Below, 27 T cell receptor beta chains from the same sample are listed, as sequenced in a study of tissue T cells after allogeneic stem cell transplantation. Some clones are missing from TCRdb's copy, which holds only in-frame ones; the method was immunoSEQ multiplex PCR. The sample carries 20,000 to 25,000 clones, almost 70% recorded once. Material: blood. These receptor sequences come from a female BALB/c mouse in good health. This mouse strain has H2-d as its MHC haplotype.

Worth noting for this clone: The genes and germline here are from mouse. The read ends 1 residue shy of where the CDR3 ends; the end is completed using the germline J gene. The chain joins TRBV13-3 to TRBJ1-1; 7 bases map to TRBD1. J was trimmed by 3 bases and V by 1 base; bases with no gene match: 0. The CDR3 has 13 amino acids. Germline-derived CDR1 and CDR2 are NNHDY and SYVADS. The covered CDR3 bases are TGTGCCAGCAGTGATAGGGGGCACACAGAAGTCTTC. Translating it yields CASSDRGHTEVF. The full CDR3 sequence reads CASSDRGHTEVFF.

This clone was observed a handful of times. The gene symbols are mouse symbols. From the germline J gene comes the end of the CDR3, since the read stops 1 residue before it. The rearrangement links TRBV1 to TRBJ2-5; TRBD2 aligns across 11 bases. The CDR3 extends over 15 amino acids. Germline lookup yields CDR1 NSQYPW and CDR2 LRSPGD (reference sequence). Losses at the gene ends were 1 base for V and 3 bases for J; bases not matched to a gene: 0. CDR3: CTCSAGDWGQDTQYF. CDR3 DNA (partial): TGCACCTGCAGTGCAGGGGACTGGGGGCAAGACACCCAGTAC.

This clone was seen a few times. Mouse gene names and germline throughout. The CDR3 end lies 1 residue beyond the end of the read and is filled in from the germline J gene. This chain joins TRBV2 and TRBJ2-3; 9 nucleotides agree with TRBD1. With 0 bases clipped from V and 0 bases from J, the junction kept 7 bases outside the gene matches. The germline gives CDR1 LGHNA, CDR2 YSYQKL. The CDR3 runs 18 residues. The CDR3 spells CASSQEGDRVGSAETLYF. The CDR3 DNA, read in part, is TGTGCCAGCAGCCAAGAGGGGGACAGGGTCGGTAGTGCAGAAACGCTGTAT.

This clone occurred once. The gene names here belong to mouse. The sequenced fragment ends 1 residue before the CDR3 boundary, so the rest is inferred from the germline J gene. The rearrangement joins TRBV13-3 to TRBJ1-4; possible D gene TRBD1, 6 bases. From germline, CDR1 is NNHDY and CDR2 SYVADS. V lost 5 bases, J lost 4 bases, and 12 bases lay in between. There are 14 residues in the CDR3. Incomplete CDR3 DNA: TGTGCCAGCAGCTCGGGACATGACAACGAAAGATTATTT. It yields the protein CASSSGHDNERLF. In full, the CDR3 is CASSSGHDNERLFF. Filled out from reference TRBV13-3 and TRBJ1-4, the complete variable domain reads EAAVTQSPRSKVAVTGGKVTLSCHQTNNHDYMYWYRQDTGHGLRLIHYSYVADSTEKGDIPDGYKASRPSQENFSLILELASLSQTAVYFCASSSGHDNERLFFGHGTKLSVL.

Notes on this clone: Gene names follow the mouse nomenclature. The read gets to within 1 residue of the CDR3 end, and the germline J gene fills in the rest. This chain links TRBV4 with TRBJ2-2; D remains unclear. The CDR3 loop spans 14 amino acids. Looked up from germline, CDR1 is LGHDT and CDR2 is YNNKQL (reference sequence). V shed 3 bases and J shed 0 bases, with 5 bases lying between them. The part of the CDR3 DNA that was read is TGTGCCAGCAGCTATCACACAAACACCGGGCAGCTCTAC. It is translated as CASSYHTNTGQLY. The full CDR3 reads CASSYHTNTGQLYF.

To note about this clone: Mouse gene names apply. Coverage ceases 1 residue before the CDR3 finishes, and the germline J gene fills in the end. The V gene is TRBV13-3, the J gene TRBJ2-2, with TRBD1 identical over 10 bases. The CDR3 consists of 15 residues. With V trimmed by 1 base and J by 4 bases, 1 base remained unmatched. Germline V gives CDR1 NNHDY, CDR2 SYVADS. The DNA read from the CDR3 is TGTGCCAGCAGTGATTGGACAGGGGGCACCGGGCAGCTCTAC. This gives the protein CASSDWTGGTGQLY. The entire CDR3 reads CASSDWTGGTGQLYF. Full variable domain (outside the CDR3, taken from reference TRBV13-3 and TRBJ2-2): EAAVTQSPRSKVAVTGGKVTLSCHQTNNHDYMYWYRQDTGHGLRLIHYSYVADSTEKGDIPDGYKASRPSQENFSLILELASLSQTAVYFCASSDWTGGTGQLYFGEGSKLTVL.

In the case of this clone: Genes and germline are mouse. The read ends 1 residue early relative to the CDR3; the germline J gene fills the gap. The chain uses TRBV17 and TRBJ2-5; a possible D gene is TRBD1 (5 bases). From germline, CDR1 is MNHDT and CDR2 YYDKIL. Trimming removed 5 bases from V and 0 bases from J, with 6 bases in between. This CDR3 contains 13 residues. The CDR3 reads CASSRQNQDTQYF. Partial CDR3 DNA: TGTGCTAGCAGTCGACAGAACCAAGACACCCAGTAC.

This clone was found a few times. Mouse gene names and germline throughout. The sequence runs out 1 residue before the end of the CDR3; the remainder is reconstructed from the germline J gene. V usage is TRBV13-2 and J usage is TRBJ1-1; no reliable D call. Per germline, CDR1 NNHNN and CDR2 SYGAGS (reference sequence). Trimming left V 5 bases short and J 0 bases short, with 5 bases between. The CDR3 loop spans 12 amino acids. CDR3 sequence: CASGTTNTEVFF. The CDR3 bases that were read are TGTGCCAGCGGAACAACAAACACAGAAGTCTTC.

This clone was observed a few times. All gene names here are mouse names. The read terminates 1 residue ahead of where the CDR3 ends, so the germline J gene completes it. The chain is built from TRBV19 and TRBJ2-7, with D perhaps given as TRBD1 or TRBD2 (5 bases each). Germline CDR1 FNHDT, CDR2 SITEND (reference sequence). This CDR3 is 12 amino acids long. The V gene lost 4 bases and the J gene lost 3 bases, with 8 bases spanning the gap. CDR3 residues: CASSGDGYEQYF. CDR3 bases read: TGTGCCAGCAGTGGGGACGGCTATGAACAGTAC.

About this clone: The genes are named according to mouse. The observed sequence ends 1 residue before the CDR3 terminus, with the missing tail filled in from the germline J gene. The chain recombines TRBV19 with TRBJ1-4; 9 bases fit TRBD1. The germline V gene has CDR1 FNHDT and CDR2 SITEND (reference sequence). J lost 7 bases, V lost 4 bases, and 11 bases had no gene match. The CDR3 sequence is 16 residues long. CDR3: CASSVGTGKVGERLFF. Partial CDR3 DNA: TGTGCCAGCAGTGTAGGGACAGGGAAGGTTGGCGAAAGATTATTT.

Comments on this clone: Genes and germline come from the mouse. The DNA ends 1 residue before the CDR3 does, and the rest of the CDR3 is filled in from the germline J gene. This chain links TRBV5 with TRBJ1-1; 9 bases agree with TRBD1. The V gene end was trimmed by 4 bases and the J gene end by 3 bases; junction bases not matched to a gene: 3. This CDR3 has 14 amino acids. Germline CDR1 LGHNA, CDR2 YNLKQL (reference sequence). The CDR3: CASSPTGGYTEVFF. The sequenced CDR3 bases are TGTGCCAGCAGCCCGACAGGGGGGTACACAGAAGTCTTC.

The sample holds a few counts of this clone. Gene names and germline match the mouse. The read is 1 residue too short to cover the CDR3 end, so that end is filled in from the germline J gene. This chain links TRBV13-1 with TRBJ2-7, with 7 positions matching TRBD1. Unmatched junction bases numbered 4, after V lost 3 bases and J lost 1 base. The length of the CDR3 is 14 residues. Germline V gene data show CDR1 as NSHNY and CDR2 as SYGAGN. The CDR3 sequence is CASSGGQTSYEQYF. CDR3 DNA (partial): TGTGCCAGCAGTGGGGGACAGACATCCTATGAACAGTAC.

As for this clone: Mouse gene names apply. Read sequence stops 1 residue before the CDR3 end, and the germline J gene provides the missing end. The J gene is TRBJ2-7, the V gene TRBV31; TRBD1 matches at 7 bases. This CDR3 has 12 residues. Germline-derived CDR1 and CDR2 are GKSSPN and SITVG. Trimming took 3 bases from V and 3 from J; bases not matched to a gene: 2. The CDR3 here is CAWRGTDYEQYF. Incomplete CDR3 DNA: TGTGCCTGGAGGGGGACAGACTATGAACAGTAC.

A note on this clone: Here the gene names and germline are mouse. The CDR3 end lies 1 residue beyond the end of the read and is filled in from the germline J gene. The chain joins TRBV13-3 to TRBJ1-3; TRBD1 is a possible D gene (6 bases). The CDR3 has 14 amino acids. The ends were cut back, 4 bases at V and 0 bases at J, with 8 bases in the middle. CDR1 is NNHDY, CDR2 SYVADS, per germline. CDR3 protein: CASSHRVSGNTLYF. Incomplete CDR3 DNA: TGTGCCAGCAGTCACAGGGTTTCTGGAAATACGCTCTAT.

Concerning this clone itself: Germline and genes here are mouse. Read data end 1 residue before the CDR3 end; the end is taken from the germline J gene. J is TRBJ1-5 and V is TRBV5; 7 nucleotides align to TRBD1. In germline, CDR1 is LGHNA, CDR2 YNLKQL (reference sequence). V shed 3 bases and J 0 bases; nucleotides not matched to a gene: 2. The CDR3 is 15 amino acids. The CDR3: CASSQGQNNNQAPLF. The DNA read from the CDR3 is TGTGCCAGCAGCCAGGGACAGAATAACAACCAGGCTCCGCTT.

On this clone: Gene names denote mouse genes. Partial CDR3 DNA: TGTGCCAGCAGCCCGCAACCGGGACTTAACTATGCTGAGCAGTTC. Its protein product is CASSPQPGLNYAEQF. The whole CDR3 sequence reads CASSPQPGLNYAEQFF. This chain joins TRBV5 and TRBJ2-1; D may be TRBD2 (6 bases). Read coverage stops 1 residue before the CDR3 terminus; the germline J gene supplies the remainder. Germline V gene data show CDR1 as LGHNA and CDR2 as YNLKQL (reference sequence). This CDR3 has 16 residues. V was pared by 4 bases and J by 0 bases, with 13 bases between.

As concerns this clone: Gene labels here are mouse ones. The CDR3 end is not reached by the read, which stops 1 residue before it; the germline J gene fills it in. The chain is built from TRBV4 and TRBJ2-1; D is ambiguous. The CDR3 has 12 residues. The V gene's germline CDR1 is LGHDT and CDR2 YNNKQL (reference sequence). The ends were cut back, 4 bases at V and 3 bases at J, with 4 bases in the middle. The DNA read from the CDR3 is TGTGCCAGCAGCTCGTTCTATGCTGAGCAGTTC. This translates into CASSSFYAEQF. The full CDR3 reads CASSSFYAEQFF.

As to this clone: Mouse germline and gene names are used. The read comes to an end 1 residue before the CDR3 does, leaving the germline J gene to fill in the end. J is TRBJ2-5 and V is TRBV5; 12 bases are shared with TRBD1. Germline V CDR1 and CDR2: LGHNA, YNLKQL (reference sequence). The CDR3 is 15 residues long. The trim removed 0 bases at V and 6 bases at J, leaving 1 base unmatched. CDR3 bases read: TGTGCCAGCAGCCAAGACGGGACAGGGGGCGACACCCAGTAC. Protein: CASSQDGTGGDTQY. The full-length CDR3 reads as CASSQDGTGGDTQYF.

Only a few counts were recorded for this clone. Gene names follow the mouse nomenclature. The read ends 1 residue early relative to the CDR3; the germline J gene fills the gap. The chain is built from TRBV1 and TRBJ2-2, with TRBD2 matching 14 bases. In germline, CDR1 is NSQYPW, CDR2 LRSPGD (reference sequence). Germline trimming cut 3 bases from V and 3 bases from J; bases unmatched to any gene: 3. The CDR3 totals 17 residues. The chain's CDR3 is CTCSAGTGGAYTGQLYF. The CDR3 bases that were read are TGCACCTGCAGTGCTGGGACTGGGGGGGCCTACACCGGGCAGCTCTAC.

As for this clone: Mouse gene names apply. The read halts 1 residue ahead of the CDR3 end, with the missing end drawn from the germline J gene. The chain is built from TRBV5 and TRBJ2-5, with TRBD2 identical over 10 bases. The CDR3 spans 16 residues. Per the germline V gene, CDR1 is LGHNA and CDR2 is YNLKQL (reference sequence). V lost 1 base to trimming and J lost 2 bases; unmatched junction nucleotides: 3. CDR3 sequence: CASSQVSGGAQDTQYF. CDR3 bases read: TGTGCCAGCAGCCAAGTTTCTGGGGGGGCCCAAGACACCCAGTAC.

As concerns this clone: Gene names are the mouse ones. The CDR3 here is CASTRTISNERLFF. CDR3 bases read: TGTGCCAGCACCCGGACAATTTCCAACGAAAGATTATTT. This chain links TRBV19 with TRBJ1-4; TRBD1 is a possible D gene (5 bases). The DNA ends 1 residue before the CDR3 does, and the rest of the CDR3 is filled in from the germline J gene. The ends were cut back, 6 bases at V and 0 bases at J, with 9 bases in the middle. The CDR3 spans 14 residues. The germline V gene has CDR1 FNHDT and CDR2 SITEND (reference sequence).

On this clone itself: Gene names denote mouse genes. The observed sequence ends 1 residue before the CDR3 terminus, with the missing tail filled in from the germline J gene. The V and J genes are TRBV13-1 and TRBJ1-4, with D unclear. Germline assignment: CDR1 NSHNY and CDR2 SYGAGN. This CDR3 region has 14 residues. Trimming pared 0 bases from V and 2 bases from J, leaving 5 bases between. CDR3 DNA, as far as it was read: TGTGCCAGCAGTGATGAACAGTCCAACGAAAGATTATTT. This encodes CASSDEQSNERLF. The full-length CDR3 reads as CASSDEQSNERLFF.

As for this clone: The gene names given are mouse names. The read ends 1 residue early relative to the CDR3; the germline J gene fills the gap. The rearrangement links TRBV19 to TRBJ1-3, with 9 bases identical to TRBD1. The trim removed 5 bases at V and 4 bases at J, leaving 4 bases unmatched. Germline V lookup: CDR1 FNHDT, CDR2 SITEND (reference sequence). This CDR3 region has 14 residues. The covered CDR3 bases are TGTGCCAGCAGGTCGGACAGGGGAGGAAATACGCTCTAT. It specifies CASRSDRGGNTLY. The full CDR3 protein reads CASRSDRGGNTLYF. Drawing the rest from reference TRBV19 and TRBJ1-3, the complete variable domain is GGIITQTPKFLIGQEGQKLTLKCQQNFNHDTMYWYRQDSGKGLRLIYYSITENDLQKGDLSEGYDASREKKSSFSLTVTSAQKNEMAVFLCASRSDRGGNTLYFGEGSRLIVV.

Details on this clone: These gene names are mouse names. The read is 1 residue too short to cover the CDR3 end, so that end is filled in from the germline J gene. This rearrangement joins TRBV31 to TRBJ2-4; 8 bases line up with TRBD1. CDR3 size: 15 residues. Germline values: CDR1 GKSSPN, CDR2 SITVG. With V trimmed by 0 bases and J by 0 bases, 2 bases remained unmatched. The CDR3: CAWSLSGGSQNTLYF. The part of the CDR3 DNA that was read is TGTGCCTGGAGTCTTTCAGGGGGCAGTCAAAACACCTTGTAC.

As for this clone: Mouse gene names and germline throughout. With the read ending 1 residue before the CDR3 end, the germline J gene is used to fill in that end. This rearrangement joins TRBV29 to TRBJ1-4; unclear D gene. The CDR3 length is 13 residues. The V gene's germline CDR1 is MSHET and CDR2 SYDVDS. V gave up 3 bases and J gave up 5 bases, with 7 bases separating them. CDR3 sequence: CASSFARNERLFF. The sequenced CDR3 bases are TGTGCTAGCAGTTTCGCCAGAAACGAAAGATTATTT.

This clone was recorded a few times. Gene names and germline match the mouse. The CDR3 goes on 1 residue after the read ends, and that part is filled in from the germline J gene. V is TRBV20 and J is TRBJ2-1; D is perhaps TRBD1 (6 bases). The CDR3 length is 12 residues. V was clipped by 6 bases and J by 5 bases, with 11 bases between them. Germline V CDR1 and CDR2: GFQATS, STVNSAI. The sequenced CDR3 bases are TGTGGTGCCAGGCCAGGGGATGCTGAGCAGTTC. It is translated as CGARPGDAEQF. The whole CDR3 reads CGARPGDAEQFF.

Comments on this clone: The listed genes are named as in mouse. The read is 1 residue too short to cover the CDR3 end, so that end is filled in from the germline J gene. This sequence joins TRBV1 and TRBJ2-1; 9 nucleotides match TRBD2. Germline values: CDR1 NSQYPW, CDR2 LRSPGD (reference sequence). The CDR3 length is 15 residues. V lost 3 bases and J lost 3; bases outside the gene matches: 3. The CDR3 sequence is CTCSAPLGGYAEQFF. The part of the CDR3 DNA that was read is TGCACCTGCAGTGCCCCACTGGGGGGCTATGCTGAGCAGTTC.